The 30 T cell receptor beta chains listed next were all sequenced from one sample in a study of T cell changes during pregnancy in multiple sclerosis. Libraries were prepared by immunoSEQ multiplex PCR; TCRdb keeps only in-frame clonotypes and omits some of them. Among 50,000 or so clones listed, over 90% were seen once. The sequenced sample was CD4+ T cells from peripheral blood mononuclear cells, obtained in the second trimester of pregnancy. All receptors come from a female donor with multiple sclerosis, enrolled in a pregnancy study.

The rearrangement uses TRBV5-4 and TRBJ1-1, with D hard to call. The CDR3 has 12 amino acids. The V gene lost 2 bases and the J gene lost 4 bases, with 6 bases spanning the gap. The germline gives CDR1 SGHNT, CDR2 YYREEE (reference sequence). The CDR3 DNA follows: TGTGCCAGCAGCTTCACGGGCACTGAAGCTTTCTTT. This encodes CASSFTGTEAFF.

This clone appeared a few times. This rearrangement joins TRBV11-1 to TRBJ2-1; 7 bases fit TRBD1. Germline trimming cut 0 bases from V and 2 bases from J; bases unmatched to any gene: 1. This CDR3 is 15 amino acids long. The germline V gene has CDR1 SGHAT and CDR2 FQDESV (reference sequence). In DNA form, the CDR3 reads TGTGCCAGCAGCTTAGCGACAGGGACCTACAATGAGCAGTTCTTC. This gives the protein CASSLATGTYNEQFF. The variable domain in full, completed from reference TRBV11-1 and TRBJ2-1, reads EAEVAQSPRYKITEKSQAVAFWCDPISGHATLYWYRQILGQGPELLVQFQDESVVDDSQLPKDRFSAERLKGVDSTLKIQPAELGDSAMYLCASSLATGTYNEQFFGPGTRLTVL.

This chain's CDR3 is CASSFSAAGEQFF. The CDR3, as DNA: TGTGCCAGCAGTTTTAGCGCGGCGGGGGAGCAGTTCTTC. V gene TRBV25-1 combines with J gene TRBJ2-1, with D perhaps matching TRBD2 (6 bases). The CDR3 runs 13 residues. The V gene lost 5 bases and the J gene lost 10 bases, with 15 bases spanning the gap. Looked up from germline, CDR1 is MGHDK and CDR2 is SYGVNS.

Here the CDR3 reads CASSLALTGIGEQFF. The CDR3 nucleotides read TGTGCCAGCAGCTTAGCCCTGACTGGCATCGGTGAGCAGTTCTTC. The gene calls are TRBV11-1 and TRBJ2-1; D remains ambiguous. The CDR3 consists of 15 residues. Per germline, CDR1 SGHAT and CDR2 FQDESV (reference sequence). V was clipped by 0 bases and J by 9 bases, with 15 bases between them. Full variable domain (missing parts from reference TRBV11-1 and TRBJ2-1): EAEVAQSPRYKITEKSQAVAFWCDPISGHATLYWYRQILGQGPELLVQFQDESVVDDSQLPKDRFSAERLKGVDSTLKIQPAELGDSAMYLCASSLALTGIGEQFFGPGTRLTVL.

The gene calls are TRBV6-1 and TRBJ1-1, with D perhaps TRBD1 (6 bases). The CDR3 runs to 14 residues. V was trimmed by 5 bases and J by 0 bases, leaving 10 bases between them. Germline V gene sequence: CDR1 MNHNS, CDR2 SASEGT. Here the CDR3 DNA reads TGTGCCAGCAGTCTACAGGGCCTGAACACTGAAGCTTTCTTT. Translating gives CASSLQGLNTEAFF.

The chain has TRBV27 and TRBJ2-7; possible D gene TRBD1, 6 bases. In germline, CDR1 is MNHEY, CDR2 SMNVEV (reference sequence). Trimming removed 1 base from V and 10 bases from J, with 17 bases in between. The CDR3 is 14 residues long. The CDR3 bases are TGTGCCAGCAGTTTATTACAGGGAAAGGGGGAACAGTACTTC. Its protein product is CASSLLQGKGEQYF.

This chain connects TRBV19 to TRBJ1-4; TRBD1 might be the D (6 bases). Germline V CDR1 and CDR2: LNHDA, SQIVND (reference sequence). The CDR3 sequence is 15 residues long. Deletions cut 3 bases from V and 7 bases from J, with 15 bases between. CDR3 residues: CASSMVRGGGEKLFF. The CDR3 DNA follows: TGTGCCAGTAGTATGGTCAGGGGAGGGGGTGAAAAACTGTTTTTT.

The chain couples TRBV2 to TRBJ2-1; possibly TRBD1 for D (6 bases). Germline V lookup: CDR1 SNHLY, CDR2 FYNNEI. The ends were cut back, 4 bases at V and 6 bases at J, with 10 bases in the middle. The CDR3 extends over 13 amino acids. For the CDR3, the DNA is TGTGCCAGCAGTGCACAGGGTAGCAATGAGCAGTTCTTC. This sequence encodes CASSAQGSNEQFF.

This clone occurred a few times. This chain connects TRBV18 to TRBJ1-2; 8 positions agree with TRBD1. Unmatched junction bases numbered 5, after V lost 3 bases and J lost 5 bases. This CDR3 has 14 amino acids. Looked up from germline, CDR1 is KGHSH and CDR2 is LQKENI. CDR3 in DNA: TGTGCCAGCTCACCCCTGGACAGGGATTATGGCTACACCTTC. It encodes CASSPLDRDYGYTF.

V usage is TRBV7-2 and J usage is TRBJ1-6, with D possibly matching TRBD1 (6 bases). Germline CDR1 SGHTA, CDR2 FQGNSA. CDR3 length: 14 amino acids. V lost 7 bases and J 5 bases, leaving 12 bases between the germline ends. This CDR3 is CASTFRGDNSPLHF. The CDR3 nucleotides read TGTGCCAGCACCTTCAGGGGAGATAATTCACCCCTCCACTTT.

The V call is TRBV10-3, the J call TRBJ1-1; TRBD1 aligns across 7 bases. After removal of 6 bases from V and 1 base from J, the junction contained 5 bases not matched to a gene. The CDR3 consists of 14 residues. The germline gives CDR1 ENHRY, CDR2 SYGVKD. Here the CDR3 reads CAISDRTGNTEAFF. In nucleotides, the CDR3 is TGTGCCATCAGCGATAGGACAGGGAACACTGAAGCTTTCTTT.

The rearrangement uses TRBV12-5 and TRBJ1-2; the match to TRBD1 covers 9 bases. Germline assignment: CDR1 LGHNT and CDR2 FRNRAP. The CDR3 is 16 amino acids. The V and J ends lost 2 bases and 6 bases, in that order; junction bases with no gene match: 10. As DNA, the CDR3 is TGTGCTAGTGGTTTGTTTTCTGTCGGGACAGGGCATGGCTACACCTTC. Its translation is CASGLFSVGTGHGYTF. The entire variable domain, with the rest obtained from reference TRBV12-5 and TRBJ1-2, is as follows: DARVTQTPRHKVTEMGQEVTMRCQPILGHNTVFWYRQTMMQGLELLAYFRNRAPLDDSGMPKDRFSAEMPDATLATLKIQPSEPRDSAVYFCASGLFSVGTGHGYTFGSGTRLTVV.

This chain links TRBV7-8 with TRBJ1-1; TRBD1 might be the D (5 bases). Trimming took 2 bases from V and 6 from J, leaving 10 bases between them. Germline V gene lookup returns CDR1 SGHVS and CDR2 FQNEAQ. This CDR3 contains 13 residues. CDR3: CASSLKSGSEAFF. The DNA for the CDR3 is TGTGCCAGCAGCTTAAAATCAGGGTCTGAAGCTTTCTTT. Full variable domain (outside the CDR3, taken from reference TRBV7-8 and TRBJ1-1): GAGVSQSPRYKVAKRGQDVALRCDPISGHVSLFWYQQALGQGPEFLTYFQNEAQLDKSGLPSDRFFAERPEGSVSTLKIQRTQQEDSAVYLCASSLKSGSEAFFGQGTRLTVV.

This chain links TRBV14 with TRBJ2-7; the D is unclear. Germline lookup yields CDR1 SGHDN and CDR2 FVKESK. CDR3 size: 13 residues. Trimming removed 2 bases from V and 2 bases from J, with 7 bases in between. CDR3 region: CASSQTVTYEQYF. As DNA, the CDR3 is TGTGCCAGCAGCCAAACGGTCACCTACGAGCAGTACTTC.

The chain employs TRBV20-1 and TRBJ1-2, with D perhaps TRBD1 (5 bases). V dropped 6 bases and J dropped 6 bases, with 11 bases sitting between them. Germline CDR1 and CDR2: DFQATT and SNEGSKA (reference sequence). The CDR3 has 11 amino acids. CDR3 in DNA: TGCAGTGCCCCCCCAGGGAATGGCTACACCTTC. Protein product: CSAPPGNGYTF.

V usage is TRBV2 and J usage is TRBJ1-4; 8 bases fit TRBD1. The V and J ends lost 8 bases and 5 bases, in that order; junction bases with no gene match: 7. There are 14 residues in the CDR3. Germline CDR1 is SNHLY and CDR2 is FYNNEI. The CDR3 region is CASRDRTGNEKLFF. CDR3 nucleotide sequence: TGTGCCAGCCGGGACAGGACGGGGAATGAAAAACTGTTTTTT.

V usage is TRBV5-4 and J usage is TRBJ1-2, with D perhaps matching TRBD1 (6 bases). The CDR3 is made up of 13 amino acids. Germline V lookup: CDR1 SGHNT, CDR2 YYREEE (reference sequence). Trimming shortened V by 4 bases and J by 8 bases, and 15 bases separated the two germline ends. In DNA, the CDR3 is TGTGCCAGCAGCCCGGAACAGGGTATCGGCTACACCTTC. Translated, it gives CASSPEQGIGYTF.

The DNA of the CDR3 is TGTGCCACCAGGGAACAGGGTGGGACAGATACGCAGTATTTT. Amino acids: CATREQGGTDTQYF. The gene calls are TRBV15 and TRBJ2-3; maybe TRBD1 (6 bases). V was shortened by 6 bases and J by 3 bases, with 13 bases between the two germline ends. CDR3 length equals 14 residues. From germline, CDR1 is LNHNV and CDR2 YYDKDF (reference sequence).

This chain links TRBV12-2 with TRBJ1-2. TRBV12-2 is tagged as a pseudogene. The CDR3 is 14 residues long. In nucleotides, the CDR3 is TGTGCAAGTCGCGCCGACTTGGAGGGGAGTGGCTACACCTTC. It is translated as CASRADLEGSGYTF.

V usage is TRBV30 and J usage is TRBJ1-2; no reliable D call. The CDR3 loop spans 16 amino acids. With 0 bases removed from V and 1 base from J, the gap between germline ends came to 15 bases. The V gene's germline CDR1 is GTSNPN and CDR2 SVGIG (reference sequence). CDR3 in DNA: TGTGCCTGGAGTGTTCCAGTACCTCGAAGTAACTATGGCTACACCTTC. Its protein product is CAWSVPVPRSNYGYTF. The whole variable domain, remainder taken from reference TRBV30 and TRBJ1-2, is SQTIHQWPATLVQPVGSPLSLECTVEGTSNPNLYWYRQAAGRGLQLLFYSVGIGQISSEVPQNLSASRPQDRQFILSSKKLLLSDSGFYLCAWSVPVPRSNYGYTFGSGTRLTVV.

This chain joins TRBV7-9 and TRBJ1-4, with TRBD1 matching 11 bases. The CDR3 contains 15 residues. The V gene end was trimmed by 5 bases and the J gene end by 8 bases; junction bases not matched to a gene: 7. Germline V gene lookup returns CDR1 SEHNR and CDR2 FQNEAQ (reference sequence). The CDR3 region has the DNA TGTGCCAGCAGCGTAGGACAGGGGGCGCGGGAAAAACTGTTTTTT. Its translation is CASSVGQGAREKLFF.

The gene calls are TRBV12-1 and TRBJ2-1; the DNA was not used to check the table's D call, TRBD1. TRBV12-1 is noted as a pseudogene. The CDR3 covers 17 residues. This CDR3 is CASSFVGLPPQHNEQFF. The CDR3 bases are TGTGCCAGCAGCTTTGTGGGGCTACCACCCCAACACAATGAGCAGTTCTTC.

This clone has just a few counts. This rearrangement joins TRBV4-1 to TRBJ2-2; weak D call: TRBD1 (5 bases). CDR3 size: 17 residues. Germline loops: CDR1 MGHRA, CDR2 YSYEKL. V lost 1 base and J lost 4, with 16 bases in between. The chain's CDR3 is CASSQGLQDLTTGELFF. Here the CDR3 DNA reads TGCGCCAGCAGCCAAGGATTACAGGATCTCACCACCGGGGAGCTGTTTTTT.

J is TRBJ2-7 and V is TRBV9; D not resolved. This CDR3 contains 14 residues. Trimming pared 2 bases from V and 4 bases from J, leaving 13 bases between. Per germline, CDR1 SGDLS and CDR2 YYNGEE. The DNA of the CDR3 is TGTGCCAGCAGCGTTACAGCCGGAAATTACGAGCAGTACTTC. It yields the protein CASSVTAGNYEQYF.

The genes are TRBV30 and TRBJ1-3; D call uncertain. The CDR3 is made up of 14 amino acids. Trimming cost V 2 bases and J 4 bases, with 12 bases left between them. CDR1 and CDR2 (germline): GTSNPN, SVGIG (reference sequence). The CDR3 is CAWSPNSSGNTIYF. CDR3 in DNA: TGTGCCTGGAGTCCAAACAGTTCGGGAAACACCATATATTTT.

This chain links TRBV13 with TRBJ1-1; D is perhaps TRBD1 (6 bases). The CDR3 runs 14 residues. Germline V gene sequence: CDR1 PRHDT, CDR2 FYEKMQ (reference sequence). With 5 bases removed from V and 5 bases from J, the gap between germline ends came to 15 bases. CDR3 residues: CASSKGGGRTEAFF. The CDR3 nucleotides are TGTGCCAGCAGCAAGGGGGGGGGCCGAACTGAAGCTTTCTTT.

DNA for the CDR3: TGTGCCAGCAGCTTAGGACTAGCGGGGAGAGAGACCCAGTACTTC. It yields the protein CASSLGLAGRETQYF. The J gene is TRBJ2-5, the V gene TRBV7-2; 11 positions agree with TRBD2. J lost 4 bases, V lost 1 base, and 2 bases had no gene match. This CDR3 spans 15 amino acids. Germline V gene lookup returns CDR1 SGHTA and CDR2 FQGNSA.

The V call is TRBV4-2, the J call TRBJ2-1, with a tentative D call TRBD2 (5 bases). The V end was cut by 3 bases, the J end by 7 bases, with 10 bases between. The CDR3 totals 13 residues. Germline V gene lookup returns CDR1 LGHNA and CDR2 YNFKEQ. This CDR3 is CASSHARRNEQFF. The DNA for the CDR3 is TGTGCCAGCAGCCATGCTAGGAGGAATGAGCAGTTCTTC.

The V and J genes are TRBV9 and TRBJ1-2, with TRBD1 as a possible D gene (6 bases). V lost 6 bases, J lost 1 base, and 16 bases lay in between. In germline, CDR1 is SGDLS, CDR2 YYNGEE. The CDR3 runs to 15 residues. CDR3 protein: CASTQGSHYNYGYTF. CDR3 DNA: TGTGCCAGCACACAGGGCTCCCACTATAACTATGGCTACACCTTC.

The chain recombines TRBV7-2 with TRBJ2-6; the D is unclear. Germline lookup yields CDR1 SGHTA and CDR2 FQGNSA. This CDR3 is built from 12 residues. V lost 3 bases and J lost 5, with 2 bases in between. The CDR3 is CASSFRANVLTF. The CDR3 DNA reads as TGTGCCAGCAGCTTCAGGGCCAACGTCCTGACTTTC.